In this sample, the clone carrying this T cell receptor (beta chain) is medium-sized. Its cognate antigen is unknown. Sequenced by immunoSEQ multiplex PCR; TCRdb stores in-frame clones only, minus some. The table lists 40,000 to 50,000 clones, around two thirds of them singletons. As to time point: cycle 4 day 1 (C4D1), after around six weeks of nivolumab. All trial patients relapsed after autologous stem cell transplantation. Patients had relapsed/refractory classical Hodgkin lymphoma with complete response, partial response or progressive disease as best response. This entry comes from a study of PD-1 blockade in classical Hodgkin lymphoma. General observations from the study: Relative to healthy donors, newly diagnosed patients reportedly had lower baseline TCR diversity, which was reported as lower still in relapsed/refractory patients.

Germline loops: CDR1 SGHVS, CDR2 FQNEAQ. After removal of 5 bases from V and 6 bases from J, the junction contained 6 bases not matched to a gene. CDR3 size: 15 residues. The sample here was peripheral blood mononuclear cells (PBMCs), taken before the fourth cycle of nivolumab. The rearrangement uses TRBV7-8 and TRBJ1-6, with TRBD1 matching over 8 bases. The receptor comes from a human donor with classical Hodgkin lymphoma. The CDR3 loop reads CASSARQGFNSPLHF. In nucleotides, the CDR3 is TGTGCCAGCAGCGCAAGACAGGGGTTTAATTCACCCCTCCACTTT.